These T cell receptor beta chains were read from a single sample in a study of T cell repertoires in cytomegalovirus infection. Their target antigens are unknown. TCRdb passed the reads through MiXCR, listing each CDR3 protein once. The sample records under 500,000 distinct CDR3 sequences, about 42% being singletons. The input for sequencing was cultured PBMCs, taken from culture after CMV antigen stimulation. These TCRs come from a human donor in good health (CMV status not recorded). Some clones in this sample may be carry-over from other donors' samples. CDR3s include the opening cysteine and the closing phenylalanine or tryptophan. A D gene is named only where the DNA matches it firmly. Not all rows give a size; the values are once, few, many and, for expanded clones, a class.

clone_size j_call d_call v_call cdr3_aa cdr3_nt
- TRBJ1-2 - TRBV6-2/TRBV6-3 CASSGRDYGYTF TGTGCCAGCAGCGGAAGGGACTATGGCTACACCTTC
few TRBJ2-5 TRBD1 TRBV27 CASSLQPQIQGLWETQYF TGTGCCAGCAGTTTACAACCCCAGATACAGGGGCTGTGGGAGACCCAGTACTTC
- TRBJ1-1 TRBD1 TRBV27 CAIQPRGPEAFF TGTGCCATCCAGCCTAGGGGGCCCGAAGCTTTCTTT
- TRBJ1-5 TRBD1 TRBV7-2 CASSTDRAALPQHF TGTGCCAGCAGCACGGACAGGGCCGCCCTGCCCCAGCATTTT
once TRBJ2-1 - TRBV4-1 CASSQGVSYNEQFF TGCGCCAGCAGCCAAGGGGTAAGCTACAATGAGCAGTTCTTC
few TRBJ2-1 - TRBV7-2 CASSRVGPYNEQFF TGTGCCAGCAGCCGGGTGGGGCCATACAATGAGCAGTTCTTC
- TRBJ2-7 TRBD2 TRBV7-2 CASSPTPTAGQYF TGTGCCAGCAGCCCGACCCCCACAGCGGGACAGTACTTC
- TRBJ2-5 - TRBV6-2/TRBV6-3 CASSYAGRGETQYF TGTGCCAGCAGTTATGCGGGTCGGGGAGAGACCCAGTACTTC
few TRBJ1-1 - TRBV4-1 CASRQERWGTEAFF TGCGCCAGCAGACAAGAACGGTGGGGCACTGAAGCTTTCTTT
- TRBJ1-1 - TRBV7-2 CASSFASQNTEAFF TGTGCCAGCAGCTTTGCAAGCCAGAACACTGAAGCTTTCTTT
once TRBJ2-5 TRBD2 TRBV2 CASSDGGGAGTQYF TGTGCCAGCAGTGATGGCGGGGGGGCCGGGACCCAGTACTTC
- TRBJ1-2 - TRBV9 CASSVEGVVGRNYGYTF TGTGCCAGCAGCGTAGAGGGGGTTGTTGGGCGAAACTATGGCTACACCTTC
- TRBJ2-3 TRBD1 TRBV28 CASSSGQGIDTQYF TGTGCCAGCAGTTCCGGACAGGGGATAGATACGCAGTATTTT
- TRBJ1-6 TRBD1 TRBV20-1 CSANRGYGLNNSPLHF TGCAGTGCTAACAGGGGATACGGATTAAATAATTCACCCCTCCACTTT
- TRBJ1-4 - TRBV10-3 CAISATRDAEEKLFF TGTGCCATCAGTGCAACCCGGGACGCAGAAGAAAAACTGTTTTTT
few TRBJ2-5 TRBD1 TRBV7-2 CASSLVAFGTGVLETQYF TGTGCCAGCAGCTTAGTCGCTTTCGGGACAGGGGTATTGGAGACCCAGTACTTC
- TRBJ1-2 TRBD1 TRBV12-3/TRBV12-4 CASSYRGGYYGYTF TGTGCCAGCAGTTACAGGGGCGGATACTATGGCTACACCTTC
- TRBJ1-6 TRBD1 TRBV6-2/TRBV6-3 CASRTDRGGSPLHF TGTGCCAGCAGGACAGACAGGGGGGGTTCACCCCTCCACTTT
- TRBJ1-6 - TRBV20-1 CSAREAGSSPLHF TGCAGTGCTAGAGAAGCAGGGAGCTCACCCCTCCACTTT
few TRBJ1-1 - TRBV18 CASSPGWVGEAFF TGTGCCAGCTCACCCGGTTGGGTGGGTGAAGCTTTCTTT
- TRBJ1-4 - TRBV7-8 CASSPMRWATNEKLFF TGTGCCAGCAGCCCAATGAGGTGGGCAACTAATGAAAAACTGTTTTTT
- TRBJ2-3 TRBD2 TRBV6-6 CASSYSPGGGGTDTQYF TGTGCCAGCAGCTACAGTCCGGGAGGGGGAGGCACAGATACGCAGTATTTT
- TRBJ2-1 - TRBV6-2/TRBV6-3 CASSSGLNSYNEQFF TGTGCCAGCAGTTCAGGCCTGAACTCCTACAATGAGCAGTTCTTC
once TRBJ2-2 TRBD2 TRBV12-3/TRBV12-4 CASSFASGGSTGELFF TGTGCCAGCAGTTTTGCTAGCGGGGGTTCCACCGGGGAGCTGTTTTTT
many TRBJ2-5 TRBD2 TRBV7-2 CASSRNRGGLAGRGTETQYF TGTGCCAGCAGTCGTAATCGGGGGGGACTAGCGGGGAGAGGGACAGAGACCCAGTACTTC
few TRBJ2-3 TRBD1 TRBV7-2 CASGRDRGHDTQYF TGTGCCAGCGGCCGGGACAGGGGGCACGATACGCAGTATTTT
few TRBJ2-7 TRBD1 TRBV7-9 CASSLGIPRGPFEQYF TGTGCCAGCAGCTTAGGGATCCCGAGGGGGCCGTTCGAGCAGTACTTC
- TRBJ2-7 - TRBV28 CASRTGAEGSYEQYF TGTGCCAGCAGAACGGGGGCGGAAGGGTCCTACGAGCAGTACTTC
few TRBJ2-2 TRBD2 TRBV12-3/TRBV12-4 CASSGGLARTGELFF TGTGCCAGCAGTGGGGGACTAGCTCGGACCGGGGAGCTGTTTTTT
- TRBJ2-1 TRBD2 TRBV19 CASRPSGRGYNEQFF TGTGCCAGTAGACCTAGCGGGAGAGGTTACAATGAGCAGTTCTTC
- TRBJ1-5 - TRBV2 CASSVEAGEQPQHF TGTGCCAGCAGTGTGGAGGCAGGGGAACAGCCCCAGCATTTT
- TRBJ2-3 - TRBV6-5 CASSYTSTDTQYF TGTGCCAGCAGTTACACAAGCACAGATACGCAGTATTTT
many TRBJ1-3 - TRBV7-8 CASSWPAGNTIYF TGTGCCAGCAGCTGGCCTGCTGGAAACACCATATATTTT
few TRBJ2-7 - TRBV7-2 CASSSTGTLGYEQYF TGTGCCAGCAGCTCCACCGGGACGCTAGGTTACGAGCAGTACTTC
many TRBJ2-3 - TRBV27 CASSLRGRSTDTQYF TGTGCCAGCAGCTTACGCGGGCGTAGCACAGATACGCAGTATTTT
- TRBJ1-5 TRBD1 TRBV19 CASSMVWTGGSFSNQPQHF TGTGCCAGTAGTATGGTGTGGACAGGGGGCAGTTTTAGCAATCAGCCCCAGCATTTT
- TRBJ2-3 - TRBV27 CASTRQGTDTQYF TGTGCCAGCACCCGTCAGGGCACAGATACGCAGTATTTT
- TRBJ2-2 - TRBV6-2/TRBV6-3 CASSYQNTGELFF TGTGCCAGCAGTTACCAGAACACCGGGGAGCTGTTTTTT
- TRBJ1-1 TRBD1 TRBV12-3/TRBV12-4 CAMGQGAEAFF TGTGCCATGGGACAGGGAGCTGAAGCTTTCTTT
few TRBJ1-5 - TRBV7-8 CASSKRRASNQPQHF TGTGCCAGCAGCAAAAGACGGGCGAGCAATCAGCCCCAGCATTTT
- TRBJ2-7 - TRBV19 CASSWNRYEQYF TGTGCCAGTAGTTGGAATCGCTACGAGCAGTACTTC
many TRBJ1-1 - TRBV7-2 CASSANAGHPLKAITEAFF TGTGCCAGCAGCGCGAATGCGGGGCACCCCTTAAAGGCTATCACTGAAGCTTTCTTT
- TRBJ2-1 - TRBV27 CASSHPSGDGSYNEQFF TGTGCCAGCAGTCACCCGTCCGGGGACGGGTCCTACAATGAGCAGTTCTTC